This T cell receptor beta chain derives from a study of regulatory T cells in long-lasting Graves disease. Study-level results: With persistent disease, TRBV28, TRBJ1-2 and TRBJ2-5 were the favored segments.

Germline V gives CDR1 DFQATT, CDR2 SNEGSKA (reference sequence). CDR3 length equals 15 residues. V shed 3 bases and J 6 bases; nucleotides not matched to a gene: 8. In its sample, this clonotype was seen many times. Its antigen remains unidentified. The time point here: newly diagnosed GD, antithyroid drugs for less than 3 months. RNA isolated from PBMCs was used to make the TCR library. iRepertoire HTBI primers and Arm-PCR of CDR3 regions built TCR beta libraries. TCRdb reprocessed the multiplex PCR reads via MiXCR and lists one record per CDR3 protein. This sample has under 450,000 distinct CDR3 sequences, with roughly 15% found just once. These same records also appear under a second study, on T cells in Graves' hyperthyroidism and ophthalmopathy.

The TCR sequence derives from a woman aged 18-30 years with Graves disease. Specimen: peripheral blood mononuclear cells (PBMCs), collected at new diagnosis, from a patient treated with antithyroid drugs. The rearrangement links TRBV20-1 to TRBJ2-3, with TRBD2 matching 11 bases. The CDR3: CSASDSGRVSDTQYF. The CDR3 DNA reads as TGCAGTGCTAGCGATAGCGGGAGGGTATCTGATACGCAGTATTTT.